What follows describes a single T cell receptor (beta chain). What this receptor recognizes is not known. Within one base of it there is no much larger clone, and no base qualities were kept. The trial excluded patients who had a history of autoimmune disease or were on systemic immunosuppression. Peripheral blood for TCR sequencing was collected from all dose cohorts at baseline, on cycle 4 day 1, and on cycle 7 day 1. Samples were obtained from an open-label, multicenter, first-in-human phase I dose-escalation trial of ivuxolimab. Adults with locally advanced or metastatic head and neck squamous cell, hepatocellular, melanoma or renal cell carcinoma were enrolled in the trial. Before TCR sequencing, CD4+ and CD8+ T cells were separately sorted from peripheral blood. The data were obtained in a study of OX40 agonist ivuxolimab in advanced cancers. In terms of the full investigation: The costimulatory receptor OX40 (CD134) was targeted by ivuxolimab, a fully human IgG2 agonistic monoclonal antibody. Intravenous ivuxolimab was administered to patients every 2 weeks at six dose levels: 0.01, 0.1, 0.3, 1.5, 3 and 10 mg/kg. Of the roughly 51 patients in dose escalation, some 20 had hepatocellular carcinoma, some 15 had melanoma, 9 had renal cell carcinoma and 9 had head and neck cancer. In the dose-escalation cohort, 82.7% of patients were male, and the mean age was approximately 55 years, with a range of roughly 23 to 85. Prior anti-PD-1, anti-PD-L1 or anti-CTLA-4 therapy was permitted, and approximately 40% of dose-escalation patients had received checkpoint inhibitors. Partial responses occurred in three dose-escalation patients: two with cutaneous melanoma and one with hepatocellular carcinoma. The purpose of peripheral TCRbeta sequencing was to test whether ivuxolimab changed TCR sequence diversity and led to clonal T-cell expansion. The paper describes the monotherapy dose-escalation part (N of about 55 patients) of the phase I trial of ivuxolimab. What the study reported, not specific to this receptor: Low levels of normalized T-cell clonal expansion were also seen in some nonresponding patients. The antigen specificity of the clonally expanded peripheral T cells was not determined. Clonal expansion of both CD4+ and CD8+ blood T cells was observed from baseline to week 6 at doses 0.1 to 3.0 mg/kg. After ivuxolimab, more expanded clones were found on average in CD8+ T cells than in CD4+ T cells. In partial responders in the 0.1-3.0 mg/kg groups, normalized peripheral clonal expansion was found to be among the lowest, especially among CD8+ T cells.

Genomic DNA was isolated from the sorted cells so that the TCRbeta CDR3 region could be sequenced. The immunoSEQ Assay was used for sequencing of TCRbeta CDR3 regions. Drawn from immuneACCESS, this table holds only the in-frame rearrangements with V and J called that TCRdb kept. Clones are partly lost; checked studies trace under half to an unresolved V gene and leave the rest unexplained. This sample gives roughly 9,400 clones in total; roughly three quarters of them show up just once. The ten top clones hold approximately 30% of the sample. The receptor comes from an adult with an advanced solid tumor such as melanoma, head and neck, liver or kidney cancer. The source was CD4+ or CD8+ T cells sorted from blood, collected in a trial of the OX40 agonist ivuxolimab.

For the CDR3, the sequence is CASSPQEPDLNEKLFF. The nucleotide sequence is TGTGCCAGCAGTCCACAAGAGCCGGACCTTAATGAAAAACTGTTTTTT. This chain joins TRBV28 to TRBJ1-4; the D gene cannot be resolved reliably. At the junction V is shortened by 5 bases and J by 4 bases, with 17 bases in between. CDR1 and CDR2 are read off the germline V gene as MDHEN and SYDVKM. The CDR3 holds 16 amino acids from the cysteine to the phenylalanine. Just CDR3 DNA is preserved here, 48 bases in frame from base 1. Supplemented by the reference TRBV28 and TRBJ1-4 proteins around the CDR3, the complete variable domain is DVKVTQSSRYLVKRTGEKVFLECVQDMDHENMFWYRQDPGLGLRLIYFSYDVKMKEKGDIPEGYSVSREKKERFSLILESASTNQTSMYLCASSPQEPDLNEKLFFGSGTQLSVL.